This entry features one T cell receptor beta chain sequence. The target antigen is unknown. The CDR3 is 17 amino acids. V lost 0 bases and J 0 bases, leaving 15 bases between the germline ends. Looked up from germline, CDR1 is LGHNA and CDR2 is YNFKEQ. These data belong to a study of cytomegalovirus exposure and HLA in healthy donors. Study-wide points: The authors enumerated 150 to 200 TCR beta chains as linked to cytomegalovirus. Both high specificity and high sensitivity reportedly marked the classifier's diagnosis of cytomegalovirus status.

In the PCR, 60 Vbeta and 13 Jbeta primers were used. Some clones are missing from TCRdb's copy, which holds only in-frame ones; the method was immunoSEQ multiplex PCR. The sample shows under 200,000 clones, and about 0.79% sits with its ten largest clones. This TCR was sampled from a woman in her late teens or twenties in good health and CMV-seropositive. Specimen: PBMCs. This rearrangement joins TRBV4-2 to TRBJ2-7, with TRBD2 as a possible D gene (5 bases). As DNA, the CDR3 is TGTGCCAGCAGCCAAGAATGGGGTAGCGCCCACTCCTACGAGCAGTACTTC. It yields the protein CASSQEWGSAHSYEQYF.